This T cell receptor (beta chain) appears in the sequencing data of a study of T cells after yellow fever vaccination. Notes on the study in general: The secondary T-cell response peaked on day 5, not day 15, but was weaker.

TCRdb re-derived calls from the 5' RACE reads in MiXCR, one entry per CDR3 protein. The data show 300,000 to 450,000 distinct CDR3 sequences, roughly 8% seen once. This clonotype appeared a few times. Its antigen is as yet unknown. The V end was cut by 5 bases, the J end by 0 bases, with 10 bases between. CDR3 length: 14 residues. In germline, CDR1 is SGHVS, CDR2 FQNEAQ. This rearrangement joins TRBV7-8 to TRBJ2-5, with no clear D. This specimen was PBMCs, taken 45 days after the first yellow fever vaccination. This TCR was recovered from a man between 18 and 35 years old who received the YFV17D yellow fever vaccine. In nucleotides, the CDR3 is TGTGCCAGCAGCCCACTCAAGTACCAAGAGACCCAGTACTTC. As protein: CASSPLKYQETQYF.